These 27 T cell receptor beta chains share one sample of origin, sequenced in a study of cytomegalovirus exposure and HLA in healthy donors. With 60 Vbeta and 13 Jbeta primers, the PCR was carried out. Profiled with immunoSEQ multiplex PCR; TCRdb holds only in-frame clones, not every one. The table shows more than 90,000 clones, with roughly 74% occurring only once. The sequencing input was PBMCs. The receptors stem from a woman between 40 and 50 years old in good health and CMV-seronegative.

This clone has only a few counts. The chain has TRBV27 and TRBJ1-6; D perhaps matches TRBD1 (5 bases). Trimming took 4 bases from V and 9 from J, leaving 19 bases between them. The CDR3 spans 16 residues. The V gene's germline CDR1 is MNHEY and CDR2 SMNVEV (reference sequence). CDR3 DNA: TGTGCCAGCAGTTCAGGCGCGGGGGGTTCCAGTTCACCCCTCCACTTT. The encoded protein is CASSSGAGGSSSPLHF.

The chain is built from TRBV2 and TRBJ2-4; TRBD1 matches at 7 bases. The CDR3 is 14 amino acids. V shed 3 bases, J shed 4 bases, and the junction held 3 bases outside the gene matches. In germline, CDR1 is SNHLY, CDR2 FYNNEI. CDR3 protein: CASSDPGGKNIQYF. In DNA form, the CDR3 reads TGTGCCAGCAGTGACCCAGGGGGTAAAAACATTCAGTACTTC. The full variable domain, completed using reference TRBV2 and TRBJ2-4, is EPEVTQTPSHQVTQMGQEVILRCVPISNHLYFYWYRQILGQKVEFLVSFYNNEISEKSEIFDDQFSVERPDGSNFTLKIRSTKLEDSAMYFCASSDPGGKNIQYFGAGTRLSVL.

V usage is TRBV18 and J usage is TRBJ1-2; D is uncertain. V was shortened by 3 bases and J by 7 bases, with 12 bases between the two germline ends. Germline V lookup: CDR1 KGHSH, CDR2 LQKENI. The CDR3 extends over 13 amino acids. This chain's CDR3 is CASSPNPTSGYTF. CDR3 nucleotide sequence: TGTGCCAGCTCACCCAACCCGACATCTGGCTACACCTTC.

The rearrangement uses TRBV29-1 and TRBJ2-3; D perhaps matches TRBD1 (5 bases). Germline V lookup: CDR1 SQVTM, CDR2 ANQGSEA. The CDR3 length is 12 residues. Trimming pared 7 bases from V and 6 bases from J, leaving 14 bases between. In DNA, the CDR3 is TGCAGCGCACTGGACACCCCCGATACGCAGTATTTT. Amino acid sequence: CSALDTPDTQYF.

This clone has more than one count but fewer than ten. The rearrangement links TRBV19 to TRBJ2-1; 10 positions match TRBD2. The V gene end was trimmed by 8 bases and the J gene end by 4 bases; junction bases not matched to a gene: 5. CDR1 is LNHDA and CDR2 is SQIVND in the germline V gene (reference sequence). The CDR3 spans 14 residues. The CDR3 protein is CASSSGRSYNEQFF. The CDR3 DNA reads as TGTGCCAGTTCTAGCGGGAGATCGTACAATGAGCAGTTCTTC. Full variable domain (rest looked up from reference TRBV19 and TRBJ2-1): DGGITQSPKYLFRKEGQNVTLSCEQNLNHDAMYWYRQDPGQGLRLIYYSQIVNDFQKGDIAEGYSVSREKKESFPLTVTSAQKNPTAFYLCASSSGRSYNEQFFGPGTRLTVL.

The genes are TRBV18 and TRBJ1-3; D unresolved. The CDR3 is 14 residues long. Germline CDR1 is KGHSH and CDR2 is LQKENI. Trimming removed 3 bases at V and 1 base at J, with 7 bases between. The CDR3: CASSPASSGNTIYF. As DNA, the CDR3 is TGTGCCAGCTCACCGGCCAGTTCTGGAAACACCATATATTTT.

This clone was counted a few times. The chain is built from TRBV19 and TRBJ2-6, with D hard to call. The CDR3 has 17 amino acids. Trimming removed 3 bases at V and 2 bases at J, with 14 bases between. Germline V lookup: CDR1 LNHDA, CDR2 SQIVND (reference sequence). CDR3 DNA: TGTGCCAGTAGTATCGGTTCTTTGGTGACTGGGGCCAACGTCCTGACTTTC. It specifies CASSIGSLVTGANVLTF.

The CDR3 bases are TGTGCCAGCAGCCCCCGTAGCGGGACTTCCCATGAGCAGTTCTTC. Its protein product is CASSPRSGTSHEQFF. V and J are TRBV11-2 and TRBJ2-1; 8 bases agree with TRBD2. This CDR3 spans 15 amino acids. Germline V gives CDR1 SGHAT, CDR2 FQNNGV. The trim removed 5 bases at V and 8 bases at J, leaving 11 bases unmatched.

Only a few counts were recorded for this clone. The V and J genes are TRBV6-1 and TRBJ1-2; 7 nucleotides line up with TRBD1. The CDR3 consists of 16 residues. Germline V gene sequence: CDR1 MNHNS, CDR2 SASEGT. V was pared by 2 bases and J by 5 bases, with 11 bases of the junction left unmatched. CDR3 protein: CASSEFGVQGIYGYTF. As DNA, the CDR3 is TGTGCCAGCAGTGAATTCGGGGTACAGGGGATTTATGGCTACACCTTC.

The chain links TRBV25-1 to TRBJ2-7, with 7 bases identical to TRBD1. This CDR3 is built from 12 residues. With V trimmed by 10 bases and J by 5 bases, 8 bases remained unmatched. Germline CDR1 reads MGHDK; CDR2 reads SYGVNS. CDR3: CAITGTADEQYF. The CDR3 nucleotides read TGTGCCATCACCGGGACAGCGGACGAGCAGTACTTC.

The sample holds one count of this clone. V gene TRBV10-3 combines with J gene TRBJ2-3; 9 bases are a match to TRBD1. The V and J ends lost 6 bases and 3 bases, in that order; junction bases with no gene match: 7. The V gene's germline CDR1 is ENHRY and CDR2 SYGVKD. The CDR3 is 15 residues long. The CDR3 DNA follows: TGTGCCATCAGGGGGACAGGGATCTCGACAGATACGCAGTATTTT. Translation gives CAIRGTGISTDTQYF.

This chain connects TRBV29-1 to TRBJ1-2; D is possibly TRBD1 (5 bases). The germline V and J ends were trimmed by 6 bases and 3 bases, with 20 bases remaining between them. The CDR3 sequence is 15 residues long. The germline CDR1 and CDR2 sequences are SQVTM and ANQGSEA. The CDR3 here is CSVPPGTGDHYGYTF. The CDR3 coding sequence is TGCAGCGTCCCCCCGGGTACGGGGGATCACTATGGCTACACCTTC. Using reference TRBV29-1 and TRBJ1-2 for the parts outside the CDR3, the full variable domain is SAVISQKPSRDICQRGTSLTIQCQVDSQVTMMFWYRQQPGQSLTLIATANQGSEATYESGFVIDKFPISRPNLTFSTLTVSNMSPEDSSIYLCSVPPGTGDHYGYTFGSGTRLTVV.

V is TRBV27 and J is TRBJ1-2; TRBD1 matches 10 bases. The CDR3 length is 14 residues. CDR1 MNHEY and CDR2 SMNVEV come from the germline V gene (reference sequence). The V gene end was trimmed by 4 bases and the J gene end by 4 bases; junction bases not matched to a gene: 3. The CDR3 region has the DNA TGTGCCAGCAGTTCGAGGGACAGGGGCTATGGCTACACCTTC. Its protein is CASSSRDRGYGYTF.

The gene calls are TRBV5-1 and TRBJ1-6, with D uncertain. Per germline, CDR1 SGHRS and CDR2 YFSETQ. Trimming took off 1 base at V and 7 bases at J, with 12 bases between the two ends. This CDR3 is 15 amino acids long. The CDR3 nucleotides read TGCGCCAGCAGCTTGATGGGCCGGGGAAATTCACCCCTCCACTTT. This sequence encodes CASSLMGRGNSPLHF.

The J gene is TRBJ2-3, the V gene TRBV4-3, with D tentatively TRBD2 (7 bases). CDR3 length: 18 residues. Deletions cut 2 bases from V and 2 bases from J, with 20 bases between. In germline, CDR1 is LGHNA, CDR2 YSLEER. The CDR3 DNA follows: TGCGCCAGCAGCCAAAGGGGCGGGGGCTATTTTATCACAGATACGCAGTATTTT. Its translation: CASSQRGGGYFITDTQYF.

The chain recombines TRBV11-3 with TRBJ1-6; 9 nucleotides match TRBD1. The J segment lost 2 bases and the V segment lost 5 bases, leaving 16 bases of the junction unmatched. CDR3 size: 20 residues. In germline, CDR1 is SGHNT, CDR2 YENEEA. In DNA, the CDR3 is TGTGCCAGCAGCACACACACCGGGACAGGGCGGTACCCCTATAATTCACCCCTCCACTTT. This encodes CASSTHTGTGRYPYNSPLHF.

The V and J genes are TRBV5-1 and TRBJ2-3; D might be TRBD2 (5 bases). Trimming cost V 0 bases and J 4 bases, with 12 bases left between them. Germline V CDR1 and CDR2: SGHRS, YFSETQ. This CDR3 has 15 residues. CDR3 in amino acids: CASSLEGVSPDTQYF. Written as DNA, the CDR3 is TGCGCCAGCAGCTTGGAGGGAGTGTCCCCAGATACGCAGTATTTT.

This chain uses TRBV29-1 with TRBJ1-1; D ambiguous. V lost 1 base and J lost 1, with 4 bases in between. CDR1 SQVTM and CDR2 ANQGSEA come from the germline V gene. This CDR3 spans 12 amino acids. CDR3: CSVEGGNTEAFF. The CDR3 DNA follows: TGCAGCGTTGAAGGAGGGAACACTGAAGCTTTCTTT.

This chain uses TRBV4-2 with TRBJ2-7, with TRBD2 as a possible D gene (5 bases). V lost 4 bases, J lost 3 bases, and 16 bases lay in between. Germline V lookup: CDR1 LGHNA, CDR2 YNFKEQ. CDR3 size: 15 residues. The CDR3 sequence: CASSLLGPGLYEQYF. CDR3 nucleotides: TGTGCCAGCAGCCTACTAGGACCAGGCCTCTACGAGCAGTACTTC.

This clone showed up just a few times. The rearrangement links TRBV19 to TRBJ2-6; unclear D gene. CDR3 length: 15 residues. V dropped 2 bases and J dropped 1 base, with 6 bases sitting between them. CDR1 is LNHDA, CDR2 SQIVND, per germline (reference sequence). The CDR3 loop is CASSIPTSGANVLTF. The DNA of the CDR3 is TGTGCCAGTAGTATACCTACGTCTGGGGCCAACGTCCTGACTTTC.

Here the CDR3 DNA reads TGTGCCAGCAGCTTAGACAGGGGGAGATACGAGCAGTACTTC. Translating it yields CASSLDRGRYEQYF. This chain connects TRBV7-9 to TRBJ2-7; TRBD1 matches 8 bases. Trimming took 1 base from V and 4 from J; bases not matched to a gene: 3. Germline CDR1 SEHNR, CDR2 FQNEAQ (reference sequence). The CDR3 covers 14 residues.

The chain is built from TRBV7-8 and TRBJ2-6; 9 positions agree with TRBD2. CDR1 SGHVS and CDR2 FQNEAQ come from the germline V gene. The junction had 9 bases not matched to a gene; V was cut back by 3 bases and J by 0 bases. The CDR3 sequence is 19 residues long. The CDR3 sequence: CASSFLRLAGLSGANVLTF. The CDR3 DNA follows: TGTGCCAGCAGCTTTTTGCGGCTAGCGGGACTCTCTGGGGCCAACGTCCTGACTTTC.

This chain joins TRBV4-2 and TRBJ2-3, with TRBD1 matching 8 bases. The CDR3 totals 15 residues. After removal of 1 base from V and 4 bases from J, the junction contained 4 bases not matched to a gene. The germline V gene has CDR1 LGHNA and CDR2 YNFKEQ. CDR3 in amino acids: CASSQGDRLPDTQYF. The CDR3 coding sequence is TGTGCCAGCAGCCAAGGGGACAGGCTACCAGATACGCAGTATTTT.

Only one count was recorded for this clone. V gene TRBV5-1 combines with J gene TRBJ1-1; D might be TRBD1 (5 bases). The CDR3 loop spans 16 amino acids. Trimming cost V 1 base and J 4 bases, with 17 bases left between them. Germline-derived CDR1 and CDR2 are SGHRS and YFSETQ. CDR3 sequence: CASSLYRAGSSTEAFF. DNA for the CDR3: TGCGCCAGCAGCTTGTATCGGGCAGGGTCCTCCACTGAAGCTTTCTTT.

This rearrangement joins TRBV7-2 to TRBJ2-2, with TRBD1 matching over 8 bases. Unmatched junction bases numbered 6, after V lost 2 bases and J lost 1 base. Germline-derived CDR1 and CDR2 are SGHTA and FQGNSA. The CDR3 extends over 17 amino acids. In nucleotides, the CDR3 is TGTGCCAGCAGCTTACGCCAGGGGGCAGGGAACACCGGGGAGCTGTTTTTT. It yields the protein CASSLRQGAGNTGELFF.

The CDR3 sequence is CASSGGQGGEYEQYF. CDR3 sequence (DNA): TGTGCCAGCAGTGGGGGACAGGGTGGAGAATACGAGCAGTACTTC. The gene calls are TRBV6-1 and TRBJ2-7, with TRBD1 matching 9 bases. CDR3 size: 15 residues. Germline V gives CDR1 MNHNS, CDR2 SASEGT. With 4 bases clipped from V and 4 bases from J, the junction kept 8 bases outside the gene matches.

The chain links TRBV25-1 to TRBJ1-2, with 7 nucleotides matching TRBD1. Looked up from germline, CDR1 is MGHDK and CDR2 is SYGVNS. The CDR3 covers 12 residues. V shed 8 bases, J shed 5 bases, and the junction held 5 bases outside the gene matches. For the CDR3, the DNA is TGTGCCAGCCTCGGGACAGCATATGGCTACACCTTC. This gives the protein CASLGTAYGYTF.